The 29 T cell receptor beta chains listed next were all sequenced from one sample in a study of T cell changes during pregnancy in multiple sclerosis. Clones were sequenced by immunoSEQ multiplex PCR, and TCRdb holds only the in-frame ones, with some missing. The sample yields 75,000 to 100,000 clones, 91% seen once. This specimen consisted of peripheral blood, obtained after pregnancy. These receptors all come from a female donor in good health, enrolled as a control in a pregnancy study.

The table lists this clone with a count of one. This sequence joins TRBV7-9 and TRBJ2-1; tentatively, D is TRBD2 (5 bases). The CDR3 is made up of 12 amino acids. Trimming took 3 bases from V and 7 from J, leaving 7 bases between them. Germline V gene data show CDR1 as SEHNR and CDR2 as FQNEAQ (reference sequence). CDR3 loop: CASSFSGNEQFF. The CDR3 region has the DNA TGTGCCAGCAGCTTCTCGGGGAATGAGCAGTTCTTC.

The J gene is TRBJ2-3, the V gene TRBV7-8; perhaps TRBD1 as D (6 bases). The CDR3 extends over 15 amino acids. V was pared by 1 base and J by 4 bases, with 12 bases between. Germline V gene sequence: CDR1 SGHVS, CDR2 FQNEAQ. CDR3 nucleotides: TGTGCCAGCAGCTTAGGTCAGGGGATGGCAGATACGCAGTATTTT. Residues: CASSLGQGMADTQYF.

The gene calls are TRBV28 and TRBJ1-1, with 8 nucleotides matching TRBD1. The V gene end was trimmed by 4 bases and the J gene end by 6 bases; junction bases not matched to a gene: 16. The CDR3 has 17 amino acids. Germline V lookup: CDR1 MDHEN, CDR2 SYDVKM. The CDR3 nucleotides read TGTGCCAGCAGTTGGGGCCGTTTAGGACAGGGCCTCTCTGAAGCTTTCTTT. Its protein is CASSWGRLGQGLSEAFF.

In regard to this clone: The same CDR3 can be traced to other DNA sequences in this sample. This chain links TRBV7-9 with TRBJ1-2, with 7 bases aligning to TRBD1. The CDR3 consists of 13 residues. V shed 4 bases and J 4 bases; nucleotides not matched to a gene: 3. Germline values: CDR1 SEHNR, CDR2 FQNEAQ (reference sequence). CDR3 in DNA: TGTGCCAGCAGCTCGGACAGGAGCTATGGCTACACCTTC. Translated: CASSSDRSYGYTF.

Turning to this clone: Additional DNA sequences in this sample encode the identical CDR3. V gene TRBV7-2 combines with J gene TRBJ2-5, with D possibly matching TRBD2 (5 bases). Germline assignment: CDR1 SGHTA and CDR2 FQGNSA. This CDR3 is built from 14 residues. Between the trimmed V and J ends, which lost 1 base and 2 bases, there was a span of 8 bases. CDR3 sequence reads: CASSLGLAQETQYF. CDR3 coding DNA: TGTGCCAGCAGCTTAGGGCTAGCACAAGAGACCCAGTACTTC. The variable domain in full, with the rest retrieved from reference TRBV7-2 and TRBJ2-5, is GAGVSQSPSNKVTEKGKDVELRCDPISGHTALYWYRQSLGQGLEFLIYFQGNSAPDKSGLPSDRFSAERTGGSVSTLTIQRTQQEDSAVYLCASSLGLAQETQYFGPGTRLLVL.

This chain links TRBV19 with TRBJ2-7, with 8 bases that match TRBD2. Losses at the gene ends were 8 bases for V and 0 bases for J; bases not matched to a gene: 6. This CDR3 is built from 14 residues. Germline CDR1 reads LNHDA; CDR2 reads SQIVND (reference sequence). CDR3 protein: CASASGGGSYEQYF. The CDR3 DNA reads TGTGCCAGTGCGTCCGGGGGGGGCTCCTACGAGCAGTACTTC.

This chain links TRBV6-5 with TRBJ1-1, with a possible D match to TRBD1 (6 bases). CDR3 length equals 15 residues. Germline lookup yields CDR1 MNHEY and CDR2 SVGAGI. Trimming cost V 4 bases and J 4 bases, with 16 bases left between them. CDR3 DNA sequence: TGTGCCAGCAGTTCCGGTTCAGGCAGGGGCACTGAAGCTTTCTTT. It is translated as CASSSGSGRGTEAFF.

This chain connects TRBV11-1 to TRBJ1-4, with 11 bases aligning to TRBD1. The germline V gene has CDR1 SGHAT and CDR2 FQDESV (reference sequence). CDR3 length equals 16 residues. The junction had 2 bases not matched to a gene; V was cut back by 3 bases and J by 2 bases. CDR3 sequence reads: CASSLGQGVTNEKLFF. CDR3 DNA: TGTGCCAGCAGCTTGGGACAGGGGGTCACTAATGAAAAACTGTTTTTT.

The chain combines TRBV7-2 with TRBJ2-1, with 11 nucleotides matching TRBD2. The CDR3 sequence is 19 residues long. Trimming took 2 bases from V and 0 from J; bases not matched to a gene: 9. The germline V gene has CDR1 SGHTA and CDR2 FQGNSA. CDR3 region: CASSLHRLAGPYSYNEQFF. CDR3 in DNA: TGTGCCAGCAGCTTACATAGACTAGCGGGACCGTACTCCTACAATGAGCAGTTCTTC.

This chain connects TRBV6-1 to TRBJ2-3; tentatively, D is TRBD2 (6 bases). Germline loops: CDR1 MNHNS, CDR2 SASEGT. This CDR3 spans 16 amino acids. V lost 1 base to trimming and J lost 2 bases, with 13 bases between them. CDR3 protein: CASSEGGGGITDTQYF. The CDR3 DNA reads TGTGCCAGCAGTGAAGGGGGAGGCGGCATCACAGATACGCAGTATTTT.

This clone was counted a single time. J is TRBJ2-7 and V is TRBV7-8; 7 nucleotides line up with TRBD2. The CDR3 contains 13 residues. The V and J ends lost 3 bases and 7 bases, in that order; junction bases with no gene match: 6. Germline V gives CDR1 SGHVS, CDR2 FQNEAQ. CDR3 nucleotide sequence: TGTGCCAGCAGCTTGAAACTAGCGAGGGAGCAGTACTTC. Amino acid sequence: CASSLKLAREQYF.

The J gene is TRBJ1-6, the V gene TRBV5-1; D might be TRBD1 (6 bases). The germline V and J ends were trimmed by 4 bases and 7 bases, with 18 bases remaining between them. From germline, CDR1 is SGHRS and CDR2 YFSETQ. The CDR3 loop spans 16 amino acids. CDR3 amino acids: CASSQPGGAGNSPLHF. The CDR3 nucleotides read TGCGCCAGCAGCCAACCGGGGGGGGCAGGGAATTCACCCCTCCACTTT. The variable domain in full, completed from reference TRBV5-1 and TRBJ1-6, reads KAGVTQTPRYLIKTRGQQVTLSCSPISGHRSVSWYQQTPGQGLQFLFEYFSETQRNKGNFPGRFSGRQFSNSRSEMNVSTLELGDSALYLCASSQPGGAGNSPLHFGNGTRLTVT.

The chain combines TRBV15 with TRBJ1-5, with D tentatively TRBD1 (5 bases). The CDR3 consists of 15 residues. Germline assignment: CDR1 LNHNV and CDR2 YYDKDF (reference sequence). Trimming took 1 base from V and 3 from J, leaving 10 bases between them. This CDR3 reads CATSRGGAFNQPQHF. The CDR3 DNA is TGTGCCACCAGCAGAGGCGGGGCCTTCAATCAGCCCCAGCATTTT.

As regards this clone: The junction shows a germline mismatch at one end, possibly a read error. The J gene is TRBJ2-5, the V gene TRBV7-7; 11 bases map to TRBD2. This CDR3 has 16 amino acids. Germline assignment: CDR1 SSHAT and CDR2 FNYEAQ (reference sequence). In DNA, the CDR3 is TGTGCTAGCAGCTTTACTAGCGGGGGACCCGACGAGACCCAGTACTTC. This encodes CASSFTSGGPDETQYF.

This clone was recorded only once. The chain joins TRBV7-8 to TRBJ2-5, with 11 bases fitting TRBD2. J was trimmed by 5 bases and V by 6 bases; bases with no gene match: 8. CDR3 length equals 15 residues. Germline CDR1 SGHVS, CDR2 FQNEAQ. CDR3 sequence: CASRFSGGAGETQYF. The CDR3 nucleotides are TGTGCCAGCAGATTTAGCGGGGGGGCCGGGGAGACCCAGTACTTC.

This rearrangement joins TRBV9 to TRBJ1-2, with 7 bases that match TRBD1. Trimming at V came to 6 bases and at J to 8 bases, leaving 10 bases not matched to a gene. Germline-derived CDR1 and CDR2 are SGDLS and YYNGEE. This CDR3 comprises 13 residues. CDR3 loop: CASTSGQYWGYTF. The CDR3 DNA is TGTGCCAGCACATCGGGACAGTACTGGGGCTACACCTTC.

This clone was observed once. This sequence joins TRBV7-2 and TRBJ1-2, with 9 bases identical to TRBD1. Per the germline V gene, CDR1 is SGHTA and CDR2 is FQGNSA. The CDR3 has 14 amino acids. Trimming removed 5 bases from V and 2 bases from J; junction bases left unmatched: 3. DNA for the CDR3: TGTGCCAGCAGCCCAGGACAGGGGAACTATGGCTACACCTTC. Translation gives CASSPGQGNYGYTF.

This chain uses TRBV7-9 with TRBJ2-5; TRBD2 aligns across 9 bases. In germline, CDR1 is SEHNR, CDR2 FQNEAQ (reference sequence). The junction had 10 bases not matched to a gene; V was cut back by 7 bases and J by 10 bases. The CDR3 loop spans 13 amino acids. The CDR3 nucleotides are TGTGCCAGCACCAGAGCGGGAGGCCGGGACCAGTACTTC. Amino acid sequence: CASTRAGGRDQYF.

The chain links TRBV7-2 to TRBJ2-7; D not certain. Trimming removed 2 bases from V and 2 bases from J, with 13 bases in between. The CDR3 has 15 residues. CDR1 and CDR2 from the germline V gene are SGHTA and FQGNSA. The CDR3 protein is CASSLLSSGTYEQYF. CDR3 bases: TGTGCCAGCAGCTTATTGTCATCGGGTACCTACGAGCAGTACTTC.

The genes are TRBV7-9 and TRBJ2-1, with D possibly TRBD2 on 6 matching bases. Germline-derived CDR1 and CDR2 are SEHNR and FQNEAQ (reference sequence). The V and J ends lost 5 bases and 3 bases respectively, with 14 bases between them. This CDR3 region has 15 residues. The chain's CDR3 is CASSPPAGIYNEQFF. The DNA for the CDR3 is TGTGCCAGCAGCCCTCCGGCGGGGATCTACAATGAGCAGTTCTTC.

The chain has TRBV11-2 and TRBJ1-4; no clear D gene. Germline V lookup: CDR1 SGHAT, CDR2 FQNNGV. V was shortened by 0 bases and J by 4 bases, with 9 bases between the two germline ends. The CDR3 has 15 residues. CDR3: CASSLDTGYNEKLFF. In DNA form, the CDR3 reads TGTGCCAGCAGCTTAGATACGGGTTATAATGAAAAACTGTTTTTT.

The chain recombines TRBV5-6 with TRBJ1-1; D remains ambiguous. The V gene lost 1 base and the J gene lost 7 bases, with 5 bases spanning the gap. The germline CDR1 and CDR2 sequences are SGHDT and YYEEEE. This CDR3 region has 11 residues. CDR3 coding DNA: TGTGCCAGCAGCTTGACGGGTGAAGCTTTCTTT. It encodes CASSLTGEAFF.

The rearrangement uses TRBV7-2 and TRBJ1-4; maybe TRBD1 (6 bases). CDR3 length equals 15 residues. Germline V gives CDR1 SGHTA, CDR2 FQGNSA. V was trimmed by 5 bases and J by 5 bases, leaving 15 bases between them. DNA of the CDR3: TGTGCCAGCAGCAGGACACGGGACACCAATGAAAAACTGTTTTTT. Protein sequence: CASSRTRDTNEKLFF.

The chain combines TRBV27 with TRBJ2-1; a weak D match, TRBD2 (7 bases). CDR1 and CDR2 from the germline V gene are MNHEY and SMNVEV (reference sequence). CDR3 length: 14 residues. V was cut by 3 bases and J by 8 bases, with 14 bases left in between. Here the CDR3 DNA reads TGTGCCAGCAGTTTGAGGGGGGGCCGGGATGAGCAGTTCTTC. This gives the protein CASSLRGGRDEQFF.

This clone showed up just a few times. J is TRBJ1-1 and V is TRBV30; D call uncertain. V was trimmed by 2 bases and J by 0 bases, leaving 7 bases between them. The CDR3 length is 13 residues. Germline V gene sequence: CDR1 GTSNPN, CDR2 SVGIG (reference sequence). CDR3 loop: CAWSYSLNTEAFF. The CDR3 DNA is TGTGCCTGGAGTTATTCTCTGAACACTGAAGCTTTCTTT.

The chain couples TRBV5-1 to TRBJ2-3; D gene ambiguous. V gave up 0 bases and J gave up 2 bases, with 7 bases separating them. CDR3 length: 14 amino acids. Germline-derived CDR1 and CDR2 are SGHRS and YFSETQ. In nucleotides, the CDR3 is TGCGCCAGCAGCTTGGTAGATCACACAGATACGCAGTATTTT. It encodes CASSLVDHTDTQYF.

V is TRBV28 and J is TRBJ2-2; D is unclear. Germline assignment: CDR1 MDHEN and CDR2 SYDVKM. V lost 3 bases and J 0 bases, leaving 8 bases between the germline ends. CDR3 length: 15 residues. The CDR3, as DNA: TGTGCCAGCAGTTTCCCCAGCGCGAACACCGGGGAGCTGTTTTTT. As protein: CASSFPSANTGELFF.

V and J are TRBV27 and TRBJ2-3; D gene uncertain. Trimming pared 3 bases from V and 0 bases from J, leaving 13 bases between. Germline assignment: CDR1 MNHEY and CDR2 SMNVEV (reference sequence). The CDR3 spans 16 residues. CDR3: CASSFSLTESTDTQYF. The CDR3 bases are TGTGCCAGCAGTTTTAGTTTAACAGAAAGCACAGATACGCAGTATTTT.

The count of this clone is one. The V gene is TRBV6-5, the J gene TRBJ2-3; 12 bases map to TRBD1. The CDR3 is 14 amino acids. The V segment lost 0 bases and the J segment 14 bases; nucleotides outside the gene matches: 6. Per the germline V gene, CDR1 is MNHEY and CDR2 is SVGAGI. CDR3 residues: CASSYSPGTGGSYF. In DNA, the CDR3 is TGTGCCAGCAGTTACTCCCCCGGGACAGGGGGCTCGTATTTT.